The 17 T cell receptor beta chains below were found in one sample sequenced in a study of long-term antiretroviral therapy in people with HIV. Survey-level immunoSEQ v3.0 assays were run. Here immunoSEQ multiplex PCR was the method, and the copy in TCRdb shows in-frame clones only, minus some. Of 23,000 or so clones in the sample, 82% were seen once. Sequenced here: unsorted PBMCs, sampled 0.3 years after starting antiretroviral therapy. The receptors stem from a man between 45 and 60 years old with HIV.

The genes are TRBV5-3 and TRBJ2-2; TRBD2 might be the D (6 bases). TRBV5-3 belongs to the ORF category, with a function that is uncertain. This CDR3 region has 15 residues. Trimming stripped 4 bases from V and 0 bases from J, with 10 bases between. The CDR3 region is CARSRGNTNTGELFF. The CDR3 DNA reads TGTGCCAGAAGCCGCGGGAATACGAACACCGGGGAGCTGTTTTTT.

This sequence joins TRBV12-5 and TRBJ2-3, with 11 bases fitting TRBD2. Germline trimming cut 9 bases from V and 8 bases from J; bases unmatched to any gene: 7. The CDR3 consists of 13 residues. The germline gives CDR1 LGHNT, CDR2 FRNRAP. CDR3 DNA: TGTGCTAGCCAACTAGCGGGGGCTGGTACGCAGTATTTT. As protein: CASQLAGAGTQYF.

The chain couples TRBV10-3 to TRBJ1-1; no firm D call. CDR3 length equals 13 residues. CDR1 and CDR2 from the germline V gene are ENHRY and SYGVKD. V lost 7 bases and J 1 base, leaving 10 bases between the germline ends. The CDR3 sequence is CAITEGQNTEAFF. The DNA for the CDR3 is TGTGCCATCACCGAAGGGCAGAACACTGAAGCTTTCTTT.

The chain links TRBV27 to TRBJ1-1; D possibly corresponds to TRBD1 (6 bases). From germline, CDR1 is MNHEY and CDR2 SMNVEV (reference sequence). V was shortened by 0 bases and J by 2 bases, with 10 bases between the two germline ends. The CDR3 length is 15 residues. The CDR3 protein is CASSLSGRGNTEAFF. The DNA for the CDR3 is TGTGCCAGCAGTTTATCGGGCAGGGGAAACACTGAAGCTTTCTTT.

The gene calls are TRBV4-1 and TRBJ2-3; D possibly corresponds to TRBD1 (6 bases). The CDR3 is 16 amino acids. The V end lost 0 bases, the J end lost 4 bases, and 14 bases lay between the germline ends. Germline V gives CDR1 MGHRA, CDR2 YSYEKL. As DNA, the CDR3 is TGCGCCAGCAGCCAAGAGCGAGGGGGTTGGCCAGATACGCAGTATTTT. Encoded protein: CASSQERGGWPDTQYF.

The chain uses TRBV25-1 and TRBJ2-7; TRBD1 might be the D (6 bases). Germline assignment: CDR1 MGHDK and CDR2 SYGVNS. Deletions cut 6 bases from V and 3 bases from J, with 12 bases between. This CDR3 region has 13 residues. CDR3 coding DNA: TGTGCCAGCAGAGAGACAGGATACTACGAGCAGTACTTC. Translating gives CASRETGYYEQYF.

This clone was seen only a few times. The chain recombines TRBV6-4 with TRBJ1-1; TRBD1 might be the D (6 bases). Trimming pared 3 bases from V and 5 bases from J, leaving 13 bases between. Germline V gene sequence: CDR1 MRHNA, CDR2 SNTAGT. The CDR3 length is 14 residues. The CDR3 nucleotides are TGTGCCAGCAGTGATAGCTCCAGGGGTACTGAAGCTTTCTTT. Protein product: CASSDSSRGTEAFF.

The chain has TRBV2 and TRBJ1-4, with 10 bases matching TRBD1. The V gene end was trimmed by 10 bases and the J gene end by 7 bases; junction bases not matched to a gene: 12. The CDR3 totals 15 residues. Germline V CDR1 and CDR2: SNHLY, FYNNEI. The CDR3 sequence is CANGPTGQGFEKLFF. The CDR3, as DNA: TGTGCCAACGGACCGACGGGACAGGGGTTTGAAAAACTGTTTTTT.

The V gene is TRBV6-6, the J gene TRBJ2-5; 7 bases agree with TRBD1. Germline assignment: CDR1 MNHNY and CDR2 SVGAGI (reference sequence). V lost 4 bases, J lost 1 base, and 6 bases stayed unmatched. The CDR3 is 15 amino acids. CDR3 region: CASSSPGQRQETQYF. In nucleotides, the CDR3 is TGTGCCAGCAGTTCCCCGGGACAGCGCCAAGAGACCCAGTACTTC.

This clone was picked up a small number of times. The chain joins TRBV28 to TRBJ2-7; 9 bases agree with TRBD2. The CDR3 is 14 residues long. Germline lookup yields CDR1 MDHEN and CDR2 SYDVKM. J gave up 1 base and V 3 bases, and 1 base lay outside the gene matches. CDR3 protein: CASSFLAGSYEQYF. Here the CDR3 DNA reads TGTGCCAGCAGTTTCCTAGCGGGATCCTACGAGCAGTACTTC.

This chain joins TRBV6-5 and TRBJ1-1; D might be TRBD1 (6 bases). Germline V CDR1 and CDR2: MNHEY, SVGAGI. V was shortened by 0 bases and J by 5 bases, with 10 bases between the two germline ends. The CDR3 is 14 residues long. The CDR3 sequence: CASSYSGGGTEAFF. The CDR3 bases are TGTGCCAGCAGTTACTCAGGGGGTGGTACTGAAGCTTTCTTT.

The chain uses TRBV29-1 and TRBJ2-3; D is perhaps TRBD2 (6 bases). Trimming shortened V by 2 bases and J by 0 bases, and 18 bases separated the two germline ends. The CDR3 loop spans 17 amino acids. CDR1 is SQVTM and CDR2 is ANQGSEA in the germline V gene. Written as DNA, the CDR3 is TGCAGCGTTGAACGGGGTGGCGGGACCTATAGCACAGATACGCAGTATTTT. Translating gives CSVERGGGTYSTDTQYF.

This clone has only one observation. This chain links TRBV6-5 with TRBJ2-2; D gene unclear. This CDR3 region has 16 residues. Germline V CDR1 and CDR2: MNHEY, SVGAGI. The V gene lost 0 bases and the J gene lost 3 bases, with 11 bases spanning the gap. CDR3 region: CASSYSSSHYTGELFF. The CDR3 bases are TGTGCCAGCAGTTACTCCAGCTCTCATTACACCGGGGAGCTGTTTTTT.

The chain links TRBV4-3 to TRBJ2-7; TRBD1 matches at 10 bases. The ends lost 4 bases at V and 6 bases at J; junction bases unmatched: 6. The CDR3 totals 14 residues. Germline assignment: CDR1 LGHNA and CDR2 YSLEER. The CDR3 nucleotides read TGCGCCAGCAGCCTGGGACAGGGGATAGGCGAGCAGTACTTC. Translation: CASSLGQGIGEQYF.

The chain is built from TRBV7-9 and TRBJ2-2; 9 bases fit TRBD1. The trim removed 10 bases at V and 2 bases at J, leaving 17 bases unmatched. Germline V gives CDR1 SEHNR, CDR2 FQNEAQ (reference sequence). The CDR3 loop spans 18 amino acids. This chain's CDR3 is CAMLTPDPGQGNTGELFF. The CDR3 DNA sequence: TGTGCCATGCTAACCCCCGACCCGGGACAGGGAAACACCGGGGAGCTGTTTTTT. Drawing the rest from reference TRBV7-9 and TRBJ2-2, the complete variable domain is DTGVSQNPRHKITKRGQNVTFRCDPISEHNRLYWYRQTLGQGPEFLTYFQNEAQLEKSRLLSDRFSAERPKGSFSTLEIQRTEQGDSAMYLCAMLTPDPGQGNTGELFFGEGSRLTVL.

The chain joins TRBV10-3 to TRBJ1-1; a possible D gene is TRBD1 (5 bases). Deletions cut 4 bases from V and 6 bases from J, with 12 bases between. CDR3 size: 13 residues. Germline V gene sequence: CDR1 ENHRY, CDR2 SYGVKD. The CDR3 DNA reads as TGTGCCATCAGTGGAGGGGCCGGGGCTGAAGCTTTCTTT. It is translated as CAISGGAGAEAFF.

The rearrangement uses TRBV9 and TRBJ1-1; TRBD1 is a possible D gene (6 bases). The ends were cut back, 4 bases at V and 1 base at J, with 23 bases in the middle. This CDR3 comprises 18 residues. CDR1 is SGDLS and CDR2 is YYNGEE in the germline V gene. CDR3 loop: CASSPGEGTLLPNTEAFF. CDR3 nucleotide sequence: TGTGCCAGCAGCCCCGGGGAGGGGACACTTCTCCCGAACACTGAAGCTTTCTTT. The full variable domain, rest sourced from reference TRBV9 and TRBJ1-1, is DSGVTQTPKHLITATGQRVTLRCSPRSGDLSVYWYQQSLDQGLQFLIQYYNGEERAKGNILERFSAQQFPDLHSELNLSSLELGDSALYFCASSPGEGTLLPNTEAFFGQGTRLTVV.